The 7 T cell receptor beta chains in this list originate from one sample, sequenced in a study of diagnostic markers for celiac disease. Using the reads, TCRdb records one entry per CDR3 protein without DNA. The table for this sample gives around 7,500 distinct CDR3 sequences. Sequenced material: either unsorted cells or a sorted T cell fraction (not recorded which). These receptors were collected from a human donor. This table probably holds off-target reads from a library built for another chain.

This clonotype registers medium-sized by frequency. The chain employs TRBV5-5 and TRBJ2-7. Germline V lookup: CDR1 SGHKS, CDR2 YYEKEE (reference sequence). This CDR3 is built from 12 residues. This CDR3 reads CASSLVEYEQYF. The whole variable domain, filled in from reference TRBV5-5 and TRBJ2-7, reads DAGVTQSPTHLIKTRGQQVTLRCSPISGHKSVSWYQQVLGQGPQFIFQYYEKEERGRGNFPDRFSARQFPNYSSELNVNALLLGDSALYLCASSLVEYEQYFGPGTRLTVT.

This clonotype is labeled medium-sized (0.01 to 0.1%) based on frequency. The chain joins TRBV5-1 to TRBJ2-5; TCRdb names TRBD1, which stays unverified in the absence of DNA. The length of the CDR3 is 15 residues. Germline CDR1 and CDR2: SGHRS and YFSETQ. Here the CDR3 reads CASPPCLGGQETQYF.

Here the CDR3 reads CASSRPPSGGLRTDTQYF. The V and J genes are TRBV5-5 and TRBJ2-3; TCRdb gives TRBD2 as the D gene, but with no DNA this cannot be confirmed. The CDR3 loop spans 18 amino acids. The V gene's germline CDR1 is SGHKS and CDR2 YYEKEE (reference sequence). The full variable domain, in which reference TRBV5-5 and TRBJ2-3 provide the parts outside the CDR3, is DAGVTQSPTHLIKTRGQQVTLRCSPISGHKSVSWYQQVLGQGPQFIFQYYEKEERGRGNFPDRFSARQFPNYSSELNVNALLLGDSALYLCASSRPPSGGLRTDTQYFGPGTRLTVL.

The CDR3 sequence is CSAILGQVGDTQYF. This chain connects TRBV20-1 to TRBJ2-3; as DNA is missing, the TRBD1 call by TCRdb cannot be tested. Germline-derived CDR1 and CDR2 are DFQATT and SNEGSKA (reference sequence). The CDR3 length is 14 residues.

In terms of frequency, this clonotype is medium-sized (0.01 to 0.1%). The rearrangement links TRBV19 to TRBJ2-1; TCRdb's D call of TRBD2 is untestable without DNA. The CDR3 has 15 amino acids. The V gene's germline CDR1 is LNHDA and CDR2 SQIVND (reference sequence). The CDR3 reads CASRVAGSSYNEQFF.

The rearrangement uses TRBV28 and TRBJ2-5. The CDR3 totals 15 residues. The germline CDR1 and CDR2 sequences are MDHEN and SYDVKM. CDR3 region: CASSLYSENQETQYF.

The chain carries TRBV2 and TRBJ1-1; with no DNA, the TCRdb D assignment of TRBD1 cannot be verified. The CDR3 spans 13 residues. Germline V gene sequence: CDR1 SNHLY, CDR2 FYNNEI. CDR3 region: CASQAPEDTEAFF.